This TCR beta chain came from a study of blood T cell repertoires in COVID-19. Germline V gives CDR1 MDHEN, CDR2 SYDVKM. The CDR3 loop spans 16 amino acids. V shed 5 bases and J shed 7 bases, with 21 bases lying between them. Repertoires were generated with immunoSEQ multiplex PCR, while TCRdb's copy carries only in-frame clones and drops some. The repertoire has about 77,000 clones, roughly 90% of them found once; the top ten carry approximately 15%. Input material: peripheral blood. This chain links TRBV28 with TRBJ2-1; perhaps TRBD2 as D (6 bases). The TCR sequence derives from a woman of 80 years or more with active or convalescent COVID-19. The CDR3 DNA sequence: TGTGCCAGCAGTACCCAGGGACTCCCAGGTAGGAATGAGCAGTTCTTC. Protein sequence: CASSTQGLPGRNEQFF.